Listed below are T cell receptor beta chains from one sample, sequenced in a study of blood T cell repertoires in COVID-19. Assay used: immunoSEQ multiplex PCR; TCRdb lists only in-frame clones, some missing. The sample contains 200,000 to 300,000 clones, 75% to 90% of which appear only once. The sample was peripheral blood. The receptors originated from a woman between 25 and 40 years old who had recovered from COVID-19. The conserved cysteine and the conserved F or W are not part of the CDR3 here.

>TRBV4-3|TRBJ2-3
ASSQQITGTVGDTQY
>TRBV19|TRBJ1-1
ASTRGRTEAF
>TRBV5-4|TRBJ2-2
ASSLVGQGYSGELF
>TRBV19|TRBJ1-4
ASSIGRGTNEKLF
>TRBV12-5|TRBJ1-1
ASGLVTGGGLTEAF
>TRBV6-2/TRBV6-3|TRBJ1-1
ASSYSKNRGRTEAF
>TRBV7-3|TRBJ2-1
ASSLEGTGFNEQF
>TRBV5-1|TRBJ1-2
ASSLGRADNYGYT
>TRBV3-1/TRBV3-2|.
ASSQLRDRPLPNTGELF
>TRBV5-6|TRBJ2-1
ASSLGLAAGEQF
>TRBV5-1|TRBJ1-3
ASSLITQSSGNTIY
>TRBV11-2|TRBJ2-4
ASRGQGENIQY
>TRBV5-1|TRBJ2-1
ASSSQGGFGEQF
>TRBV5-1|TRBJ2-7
ASSQAGGPVGYEQY
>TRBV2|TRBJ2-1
ASRERTGGSAEQF
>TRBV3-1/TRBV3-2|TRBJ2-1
ASSLDRDSYNEQF
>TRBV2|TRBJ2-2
ASRGTGPGGELF
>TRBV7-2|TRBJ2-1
ASSSTSGGLDEQF
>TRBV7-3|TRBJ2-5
ASSSTGSETQY
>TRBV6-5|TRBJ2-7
ASRKLAGEQY
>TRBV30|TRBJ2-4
AWRAGAENIQY
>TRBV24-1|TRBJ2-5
ATSELAGGPPETQY
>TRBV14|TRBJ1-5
ASSQPRAAGYSNQPQH
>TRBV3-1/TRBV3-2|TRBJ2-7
ASSPRQSSYEQY
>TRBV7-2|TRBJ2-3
ASRRFVQADTQY
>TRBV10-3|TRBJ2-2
AISARQTNTGELF
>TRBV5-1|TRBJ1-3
ASTVGGMVSGNTIY
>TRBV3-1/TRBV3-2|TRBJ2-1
ASSQAMTRLTYNEQF
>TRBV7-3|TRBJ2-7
ASSPRRPYEQY
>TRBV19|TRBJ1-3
ASSDRHSGNTIY
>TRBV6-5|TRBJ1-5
ASRHAGTPNQPQH
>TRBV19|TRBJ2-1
ASSPQLTGWRSNEQF